The rows below give T cell receptor beta chains drawn from one sample of a study of graft-versus-host responses after intestinal transplantation. Clones were read by immunoSEQ multiplex PCR, and TCRdb kept only the in-frame ones, dropping some. Here the sample spans tens of thousands of clones, less than 95% being singletons. These TCRs' antigens remain unknown. This specimen was unstimulated CD8+ T cells sorted from spleen or lymph node cells, taken before intestinal transplant. The receptors derive from a human donor who received an intestinal transplant. Both conserved end residues are part of each CDR3. Fields, in order: D gene, J gene, clone size, V gene, CDR3 DNA, CDR3 protein. D genes are given only for firm matches. The listing skips clone size in some rows; elsewhere it reads once, few, many or a size class.

D: .; J: TRBJ2-1; size: once; V: TRBV6-5; DNA: TGTGCCAGCAGTCACCCCCGGGGCTCCTACAATGAGCAGTTCTTC; CDR3: CASSHPRGSYNEQFF
D: .; J: TRBJ1-1; size: .; V: TRBV7-6; DNA: TGTGCCAGCAGCCCACCTTACAGGGAGAACACTGAAGCTTTCTTT; CDR3: CASSPPYRENTEAFF
D: TRBD2; J: TRBJ2-1; size: .; V: TRBV9; DNA: TGTGCCAGCAGCCCCCAGGGTGGGGGGACTAGGCTCTACAATGAGCAGTTCTTC; CDR3: CASSPQGGGTRLYNEQFF
D: TRBD2; J: TRBJ2-3; size: .; V: TRBV4-1; DNA: TGCGCCAGCAGCGCTTTGGGAGGGGGCACAGATACGCAGTATTTT; CDR3: CASSALGGGTDTQYF
D: TRBD1; J: TRBJ1-5; size: .; V: TRBV4-1; DNA: TGCGCCAGCAGCCTTCAGGGGGGCAATCAGCCCCAGCATTTT; CDR3: CASSLQGGNQPQHF
D: .; J: TRBJ1-1; size: .; V: TRBV2; DNA: TGTGCCAGCAGTGACGCCAGGAACACTGAAGCTTTCTTT; CDR3: CASSDARNTEAFF
D: .; J: TRBJ2-3; size: .; V: TRBV7-8; DNA: TGTGCCAGCAGCCGACTTTGGGATACGCAGTATTTT; CDR3: CASSRLWDTQYF
D: .; J: TRBJ2-2; size: .; V: TRBV9; DNA: TGTGCCAGCAGCGTAGCAGGGGATAGCACCGGGGAGCTGTTTTTT; CDR3: CASSVAGDSTGELFF
D: TRBD2; J: TRBJ2-3; size: .; V: TRBV2; DNA: TGTGCCAGCGCGGGGGGGGGTGCAGATACGCAGTATTTT; CDR3: CASAGGGADTQYF
D: .; J: TRBJ1-5; size: .; V: TRBV11-2; DNA: TGTGCCAGCAGCTTATACAATCAGCCCCAGCATTTT; CDR3: CASSLYNQPQHF
D: .; J: TRBJ2-7; size: once; V: TRBV4-1; DNA: TGCGCCAGCAGCCAAGGTCCGTCCTACGAGCAGTACTTC; CDR3: CASSQGPSYEQYF
D: .; J: TRBJ2-5; size: .; V: TRBV10-1; DNA: TGCGCCAGCAGTGATACCTCAGGTTCGGCCCAGTACTTC; CDR3: CASSDTSGSAQYF
D: .; J: TRBJ1-3; size: .; V: TRBV6-6; DNA: TGTGCCAGCAGTTACTCGGCGGGTTATTCCGGAAACACCATATATTTT; CDR3: CASSYSAGYSGNTIYF
D: .; J: TRBJ1-2; size: .; V: TRBV29-1; DNA: TGCAGCGTTGAAGGAGACGTAGACAGTCCTAACTATGGCTACACCTTC; CDR3: CSVEGDVDSPNYGYTF
D: .; J: TRBJ1-1; size: .; V: TRBV29-1; DNA: TGCAGCGTTGAAGATGACGAGGATGGAGCTTTCTTT; CDR3: CSVEDDEDGAFF
D: TRBD1; J: TRBJ1-1; size: .; V: TRBV13; DNA: TGTGCCAGCAGCCCCGGACAGGGGAGCACTGAAGCTTTCTTT; CDR3: CASSPGQGSTEAFF
D: TRBD1; J: TRBJ1-6; size: .; V: TRBV5-6; DNA: TGTGCCAGCAGCACCGGGACAGGGGGTTCACCCCTCCACTTT; CDR3: CASSTGTGGSPLHF
D: .; J: TRBJ1-2; size: .; V: TRBV7-9; DNA: TGTGCCAGCAGCCCCGTTTGGCGGAGGCCCAACACCTTC; CDR3: CASSPVWRRPNTF
D: TRBD1; J: TRBJ2-2; size: .; V: TRBV9; DNA: TGTGCCAGCAGCGCGACAGGGGCCGGGGAGCTGTTTTTT; CDR3: CASSATGAGELFF
D: TRBD1; J: TRBJ2-3; size: .; V: TRBV6-6; DNA: TGTGCCAGCGGAGGACAGGGACAGGCGCTCACAGATACGCAGTATTTT; CDR3: CASGGQGQALTDTQYF
D: TRBD2; J: TRBJ2-1; size: once; V: TRBV27; DNA: TGTGCCAGCATAGGGACTAGTCGCCATGAGCAGTTCTTC; CDR3: CASIGTSRHEQFF
D: .; J: TRBJ1-3; size: .; V: TRBV27; DNA: TGTGCCAGCAGTTTGCGGGGGCAAGGAAACACCATATATTTT; CDR3: CASSLRGQGNTIYF
D: .; J: TRBJ2-2; size: .; V: TRBV27; DNA: TGTGCCAGCAGTTTACAGGGATTGGCCGGGGAGCTGTTTTTT; CDR3: CASSLQGLAGELFF
D: .; J: TRBJ2-5; size: .; V: TRBV6-5; DNA: TGTGCCAGCAGTTACTTCGGAGGGGAAGAGACCCAGTACTTC; CDR3: CASSYFGGEETQYF
D: TRBD1; J: TRBJ1-2; size: .; V: TRBV5-5; DNA: TGTGCCAGCAGCTTAGACAGGGGAGGCTATGGCTACACCTTC; CDR3: CASSLDRGGYGYTF
D: .; J: TRBJ1-1; size: .; V: TRBV5-1; DNA: TGCGCCAGCAGCTTGGAACAGGTGACCATGAACACTGAAGCTTTCTTT; CDR3: CASSLEQVTMNTEAFF
D: .; J: TRBJ1-1; size: .; V: TRBV7-6; DNA: TGTGCCAGCAGCCAATCAGGGGTGGTCACTGAAGCTTTCTTT; CDR3: CASSQSGVVTEAFF
D: .; J: TRBJ1-2; size: .; V: TRBV5-6; DNA: TGTGCCAGCAGCCCTGGACAGCAAGTCTATGGCTACACCTTC; CDR3: CASSPGQQVYGYTF
D: .; J: TRBJ2-2; size: .; V: TRBV9; DNA: TGTGCCAGCAGCGGGCCCGGGGTCGGGGAGCTGTTTTTT; CDR3: CASSGPGVGELFF
D: TRBD1; J: TRBJ2-7; size: .; V: TRBV19; DNA: TGTGCCAGTAGCGGGGGACAGGTGTCGATCTACGAGCAGTACTTC; CDR3: CASSGGQVSIYEQYF
D: .; J: TRBJ2-7; size: .; V: TRBV5-6; DNA: TGTGCCAGCAGCTTGCGCGGGTTTTACGAGCAGTACTTC; CDR3: CASSLRGFYEQYF
D: TRBD1; J: TRBJ1-1; size: .; V: TRBV6-1; DNA: TGTGCCAGCACACAGGGGGCCGTCACTGAAGCTTTCTTT; CDR3: CASTQGAVTEAFF
D: .; J: TRBJ2-2; size: .; V: TRBV9; DNA: TGTGCCAGCAGCGTAGATCATGGTCTCGGCGGCTACACCGGGGAGCTGTTTTTT; CDR3: CASSVDHGLGGYTGELFF
D: TRBD1; J: TRBJ1-2; size: .; V: TRBV7-9; DNA: TGTGCCAGCAGCCCGGGGACAGGGGCCTATGGCTACACCTTC; CDR3: CASSPGTGAYGYTF
D: TRBD1; J: TRBJ2-7; size: .; V: TRBV19; DNA: TGTGCCAGTAGTCCGGGACAGGGGATAGGGTACGAGCAGTACTTC; CDR3: CASSPGQGIGYEQYF
D: .; J: TRBJ2-5; size: .; V: TRBV6-1; DNA: TGTGCCAGCAGTGGTTTGGGGGGTTCCGAGACCCAGTACTTC; CDR3: CASSGLGGSETQYF
D: TRBD1; J: TRBJ1-2; size: .; V: TRBV13; DNA: TGTGCCAGCAGCTCCAGGGGGACAGAGGGTGCTAACTATGGCTACACCTTC; CDR3: CASSSRGTEGANYGYTF
D: TRBD2; J: TRBJ2-2; size: .; V: TRBV6-5; DNA: TGTGCCAGCATCGGAGCGGGGGGCACCGGGGAGCTGTTTTTT; CDR3: CASIGAGGTGELFF
D: .; J: TRBJ1-1; size: .; V: TRBV7-6; DNA: TGTGCCAGCAGCTTAACGGGAGAGGACACTGAAGCTTTCTTT; CDR3: CASSLTGEDTEAFF
D: .; J: TRBJ2-1; size: .; V: TRBV5-6; DNA: TGTGCCAGCAACCTGGGACTCGACAATGAGCAGTTCTTC; CDR3: CASNLGLDNEQFF
D: .; J: TRBJ1-1; size: .; V: TRBV6-4; DNA: TGTGCCTGGGGGGAACCGGGCACTGAAGCTTTCTTT; CDR3: CAWGEPGTEAFF
D: TRBD1; J: TRBJ1-1; size: .; V: TRBV5-4; DNA: TGTGCCAGCAGTTCCCCTCAGGGGGCTTACACTGAAGCTTTCTTT; CDR3: CASSSPQGAYTEAFF
D: .; J: TRBJ2-1; size: .; V: TRBV7-9; DNA: TGTGCCAGCAGCTTAAAGGGGACACAACACAATGAGCAGTTCTTC; CDR3: CASSLKGTQHNEQFF
D: TRBD1; J: TRBJ2-3; size: .; V: TRBV10-2; DNA: TGCGCCAGCAGTGACCTCGGGACAGTAGGCACAGATACGCAGTATTTT; CDR3: CASSDLGTVGTDTQYF
D: .; J: TRBJ2-7; size: .; V: TRBV27; DNA: TGTGCCAGCAGTTTTGGACGGGGGGCGACCTACGAGCAGTACTTC; CDR3: CASSFGRGATYEQYF
D: TRBD1; J: TRBJ1-3; size: .; V: TRBV29-1; DNA: TGCAGCGTTGTAGGAGAGACAGGGGCCTCCTCTGGAAACACCATATATTTT; CDR3: CSVVGETGASSGNTIYF
D: TRBD1; J: TRBJ1-5; size: .; V: TRBV5-1; DNA: TGCGCCAGCAGCGAATGGACAGGGACCCATCAGCCCCAGCATTTT; CDR3: CASSEWTGTHQPQHF
D: .; J: TRBJ2-7; size: .; V: TRBV4-1; DNA: TGCGCCAGCAGCCAAGATTTGGGAGAAGGTTACGAGCAGTACTTC; CDR3: CASSQDLGEGYEQYF
D: TRBD1; J: TRBJ2-7; size: .; V: TRBV6-5; DNA: TGTGCCAGCAGGGGGACAGGCTACTACGAGCAGTACTTC; CDR3: CASRGTGYYEQYF
D: .; J: TRBJ2-7; size: few; V: TRBV13; DNA: TGTGCCAGCAGCTTAGCGGCCCTCAGGGAGCAGTACTTC; CDR3: CASSLAALREQYF
D: .; J: TRBJ2-3; size: .; V: TRBV7-3; DNA: TGTGCCAGCAGCCCCGGGCGGGGCACCACAGATACGCAGTATTTT; CDR3: CASSPGRGTTDTQYF